This T cell receptor beta chain was sequenced in a study of shared clonotypes between healthy human individuals. Regarding the study as a whole: Measured sharing among donors was expected to vary with sequencing depth.

Free of recent acute infections or vaccinations, the donors were healthy HIV-negative adults. To note about this clone: Its antigen remains unknown.

Profiled with immunoSEQ multiplex PCR; TCRdb holds only in-frame clones, not every one. The repertoire holds approximately 2.4 million clones, approximately 95% seen once, with roughly 0.13% in the top ten. V was pared by 10 bases and J by 3 bases, with 13 bases of the junction left unmatched. Per the germline V gene, CDR1 is ENHRY and CDR2 is SYGVKD. The CDR3 is 17 residues long. Material: naive CD4+ T cells sorted from blood. Documented subset: CD45RA+ positively selected. The receptor was derived from a man aged 18 to 35 in good health. The chain uses TRBV10-3 and TRBJ2-2; 11 nucleotides agree with TRBD2. The CDR3, as DNA: TGTGCCACCGGGACTAGCGGAGGTTACTCTGACACCGGGGAGCTGTTTTTT. It specifies CATGTSGGYSDTGELFF.